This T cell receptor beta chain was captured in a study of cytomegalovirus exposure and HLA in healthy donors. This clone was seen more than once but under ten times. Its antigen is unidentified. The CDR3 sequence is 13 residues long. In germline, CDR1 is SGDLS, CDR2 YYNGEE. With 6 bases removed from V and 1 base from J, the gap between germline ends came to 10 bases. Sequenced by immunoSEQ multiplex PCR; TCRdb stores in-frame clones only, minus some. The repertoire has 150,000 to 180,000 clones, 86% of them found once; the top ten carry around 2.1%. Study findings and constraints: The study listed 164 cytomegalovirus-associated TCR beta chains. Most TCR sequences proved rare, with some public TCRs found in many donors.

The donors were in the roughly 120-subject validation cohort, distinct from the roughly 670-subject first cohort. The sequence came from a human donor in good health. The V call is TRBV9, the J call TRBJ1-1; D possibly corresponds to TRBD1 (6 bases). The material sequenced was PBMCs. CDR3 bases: TGTGCCAGCAACCCGACAGGGAACACTGAAGCTTTCTTT. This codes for CASNPTGNTEAFF.